These 27 T cell receptor beta chains came from one sample sequenced in a study of metastatic and nonmetastatic thyroid tumors. All patients reached thyroid surgery having received no treatment beforehand. TCRdb re-called clones via MiXCR from the PCR reads. The sample records approximately 84,000 clones, under 15% being singletons. The specimen sequenced was blood. These receptors were collected from a female donor with papillary thyroid cancer or a benign thyroid nodule (not recorded which). Some clones in this sample may be carry-over from other donors' samples.

With respect to this clone: With a much larger clone just one base away, this may be a read error. This chain joins TRBV12-3 or TRBV12-4 and TRBJ1-2; 7 nucleotides line up with TRBD1. CDR3 length: 13 residues. Germline trimming cut 7 bases from V and 5 bases from J; bases unmatched to any gene: 7. CDR3 bases: TGTGCCAGCATTTCTGGGGACAGTTATGGCTACACCTTC. Translating it yields CASISGDSYGYTF.

In its sample, this clone was seen a few times. One junction end does not reproduce the germline sequence, and a read error may be involved. The chain employs TRBV5-8 and TRBJ1-2, with unresolved D. Per the germline V gene, CDR1 is SGHTS and CDR2 is YDEGEE. The CDR3 length is 14 residues. The CDR3 loop reads CASSSCGSSYCYTF. Written as DNA, the CDR3 is TGTGCCAGCAGCTCATGTGGTTCCTCCTATTGCTACACCTTC.

This clone was counted at least ten times. The genes are TRBV20-1 and TRBJ1-1; tentatively, D is TRBD1 (5 bases). CDR3 length equals 13 residues. The germline V gene has CDR1 DFQATT and CDR2 SNEGSKA (reference sequence). V shed 6 bases and J shed 2 bases, with 13 bases lying between them. This chain's CDR3 is CSAPVGGNTEAFF. CDR3 DNA: TGCAGTGCCCCGGTCGGGGGTAACACTGAAGCTTTCTTT.

V gene TRBV6-1 combines with J gene TRBJ1-5; the D gene is possibly TRBD1 (6 bases). Germline CDR1 reads MNHNS; CDR2 reads SASEGT. The CDR3 is 15 amino acids. The germline V and J ends were trimmed by 6 bases and 2 bases, with 14 bases remaining between them. DNA for the CDR3: TGTGCCAGCAGGCCCTTGGGGGCTGGCAATCAGCCCCAGCATTTT. This codes for CASRPLGAGNQPQHF.

The CDR3 region has the DNA TGCGCCAGCATTAGCGGGGAGACCCAGTACTTC. Its protein product is CASISGETQYF. This chain connects TRBV4-1 to TRBJ2-5, with 7 bases matching TRBD2. Germline trimming cut 7 bases from V and 5 bases from J; bases unmatched to any gene: 1. There are 11 residues in the CDR3. The germline gives CDR1 MGHRA, CDR2 YSYEKL.

This clone was seen repeatedly, ten times or more. Other DNA sequences within the sample encode an identical CDR3. The genes are TRBV5-1 and TRBJ2-3, with D perhaps TRBD2 (5 bases). Germline V gene data show CDR1 as SGHRS and CDR2 as YFSETQ. This CDR3 is 14 amino acids long. V lost 0 bases and J 6 bases, leaving 11 bases between the germline ends. The CDR3 coding sequence is TGCGCCAGCAGCTTGGGATCGGAGGTGGATACGCAGTATTTT. This encodes CASSLGSEVDTQYF.

This clone has ten or more counts. The chain joins TRBV25-1 to TRBJ1-1, with a weak D call TRBD1 (5 bases). This CDR3 is built from 12 residues. The V gene lost 3 bases and the J gene lost 5 bases, with 7 bases spanning the gap. Germline V gives CDR1 MGHDK, CDR2 SYGVNS. The CDR3 nucleotides are TGTGCCAGCAGTGAGAGGGGAACTGAAGCTTTCTTT. Translation: CASSERGTEAFF. Supplemented by reference TRBV25-1 and TRBJ1-1, the full variable domain reads EADIYQTPRYLVIGTGKKITLECSQTMGHDKMYWYQQDPGMELHLIHYSYGVNSTEKGDLSSESTVSRIRTEHFPLTLESARPSHTSQYLCASSERGTEAFFGQGTRLTVV.

This clone was counted only a few times. A much bigger clone sits one base away, suggesting this may be a read error. The chain links TRBV10-3 to TRBJ2-1; tentatively, D is TRBD2 (5 bases). The CDR3 sequence is 17 residues long. Trimming stripped 7 bases from V and 2 bases from J, with 21 bases between. Per germline, CDR1 ENHRY and CDR2 SYGVKD. CDR3 DNA sequence: TGTGCCATCAAGGACCGAGCGGTGGGGAATACCTACAATGAGCAGTTCTTC. Residues: CAIKDRAVGNTYNEQFF.

Ten or more counts support this clone. V and J are TRBV7-2 and TRBJ2-1; possible D gene TRBD2, 6 bases. CDR1 and CDR2 (germline): SGHTA, FQGNSA. The CDR3 covers 11 residues. V dropped 5 bases and J dropped 12 bases, with 11 bases sitting between them. For the CDR3, the DNA is TGTGCCAGCAGCGCCGGGACTGGGCAGTTCTTC. Its translation is CASSAGTGQFF.

Many counts were recorded for this clone. The V call is TRBV19, the J call TRBJ1-1; 7 nucleotides agree with TRBD1. The CDR3 is 15 amino acids. Germline V gene sequence: CDR1 LNHDA, CDR2 SQIVND (reference sequence). V dropped 8 bases and J dropped 0; count of bases not matched to a gene: 9. The CDR3 spells CASGGQGTVNTEAFF. Here the CDR3 DNA reads TGTGCCAGTGGTGGGCAGGGGACAGTGAACACTGAAGCTTTCTTT.

For this clone: A much larger clone differs from this one at a single base, so this may be a read error. The chain couples TRBV20-1 to TRBJ1-4, with 8 nucleotides matching TRBD1. CDR3 length: 11 amino acids. V was pared by 3 bases and J by 13 bases, with 4 bases of the junction left unmatched. The germline V gene encodes CDR1 DFQATT and CDR2 SNEGSKA (reference sequence). The CDR3 DNA reads as TGCAGTGCTAGGACAGGGGACGGACTGTTTTTT. Translating gives CSARTGDGLFF.

This clone was seen repeatedly, ten times or more. The chain combines TRBV6-2 or TRBV6-3 with TRBJ1-1; D perhaps matches TRBD1 (5 bases). Trimming pared 5 bases from V and 6 bases from J, leaving 13 bases between. Germline V CDR1 and CDR2: MNHEY, SVGEGT. The CDR3 runs to 13 residues. This CDR3 reads CASSRPLGAEAFF. The CDR3 DNA reads as TGTGCCAGCAGTAGGCCCCTAGGGGCTGAAGCTTTCTTT.

This clone was recorded only once. Since a much larger clone is just one base distant, this may be a read error. The chain is built from TRBV20-1 and TRBJ2-5, with D perhaps being TRBD1 or TRBD2 (5 bases each). Germline CDR1 reads DFQATT; CDR2 reads SNEGSKA (reference sequence). The V end was cut by 8 bases, the J end by 8 bases, with 12 bases between. CDR3 length: 10 residues. The CDR3 nucleotides read TGCAGTTGGGACCAGGACACCCAGTACTTC. It encodes CSWDQDTQYF.

This clone was counted many times. The chain uses TRBV29-1 and TRBJ1-1; no definite D call. Germline-derived CDR1 and CDR2 are SQVTM and ANQGSEA. There are 13 residues in the CDR3. Trimming pared 4 bases from V and 5 bases from J, leaving 14 bases between. CDR3 loop: CSVGLLMGTEAFF. CDR3 sequence (DNA): TGCAGCGTTGGATTGTTGATGGGGACTGAAGCTTTCTTT. Combining the CDR3 with reference TRBV29-1 and TRBJ1-1 gives the whole variable domain SAVISQKPSRDICQRGTSLTIQCQVDSQVTMMFWYRQQPGQSLTLIATANQGSEATYESGFVIDKFPISRPNLTFSTLTVSNMSPEDSSIYLCSVGLLMGTEAFFGQGTRLTVV.

In its sample, this clone was seen a few times. This may arise from a read error, as a much more abundant clone is one base away. This chain connects TRBV7-9 to TRBJ1-4; D remains unclear. V lost 6 bases and J 7 bases, leaving 12 bases between the germline ends. This CDR3 spans 13 amino acids. Germline V gene sequence: CDR1 SEHNR, CDR2 FQNEAQ (reference sequence). Here the CDR3 DNA reads TGTGCCAGCAGTTCCGACATCTTTGAAAAACTGTTTTTT. Translated, it gives CASSSDIFEKLFF.

This clone has a count of ten or more. The rearrangement joins TRBV7-2 to TRBJ2-7, with D perhaps matching TRBD1 or TRBD2 (5 bases each). V was shortened by 1 base and J by 3 bases, with 13 bases between the two germline ends. CDR3 length: 15 amino acids. Germline lookup yields CDR1 SGHTA and CDR2 FQGNSA. CDR3 DNA: TGTGCCAGCAGCTTAGGGAGTCATGGGGGCTACGAGCAGTACTTC. It encodes CASSLGSHGGYEQYF. The full variable domain, its missing parts supplied by reference TRBV7-2 and TRBJ2-7, is GAGVSQSPSNKVTEKGKDVELRCDPISGHTALYWYRQSLGQGLEFLIYFQGNSAPDKSGLPSDRFSAERTGGSVSTLTIQRTQQEDSAVYLCASSLGSHGGYEQYFGPGTRLTVT.

J is TRBJ2-1 and V is TRBV18; 11 bases line up with TRBD1. The germline CDR1 and CDR2 sequences are KGHSH and LQKENI. This CDR3 region has 16 residues. Trimming cost V 0 bases and J 8 bases; bases outside gene matches: 6. CDR3 region: CASSPPWTGGEDEQFF. For the CDR3, the DNA is TGTGCCAGCTCACCACCCTGGACAGGGGGCGAGGATGAGCAGTTCTTC.

Many counts were recorded for this clone. V and J are TRBV5-1 and TRBJ1-1; 9 bases agree with TRBD1. The CDR3 consists of 15 residues. V shed 4 bases and J 6 bases; nucleotides not matched to a gene: 10. CDR1 SGHRS and CDR2 YFSETQ come from the germline V gene. In DNA, the CDR3 is TGCGCCAGCAGCCGCGGACAGGGGAATAACCCTGAAGCTTTCTTT. Amino acids: CASSRGQGNNPEAFF. The variable domain in full, completed from reference TRBV5-1 and TRBJ1-1, reads KAGVTQTPRYLIKTRGQQVTLSCSPISGHRSVSWYQQTPGQGLQFLFEYFSETQRNKGNFPGRFSGRQFSNSRSEMNVSTLELGDSALYLCASSRGQGNNPEAFFGQGTRLTVV.

This rearrangement joins TRBV12-3 or TRBV12-4 to TRBJ1-1, with TRBD1 matching over 8 bases. The CDR3 length is 14 residues. CDR3 bases: TGTGCAAACAGTGTGGACAGGGCTGGCACTGAAGCTTTCTTT. This encodes CANSVDRAGTEAFF.

As to this clone: The identical CDR3 is also encoded by other nucleotide sequences in the sample. The V call is TRBV11-1, the J call TRBJ1-1, with TRBD1 identical over 10 bases. This CDR3 comprises 16 residues. From germline, CDR1 is SGHAT and CDR2 FQDESV (reference sequence). J was trimmed by 3 bases and V by 2 bases; bases with no gene match: 6. In nucleotides, the CDR3 is TGTGCCAGCAGCTTACGGACAGGGGGAGCGGACACTGAAGCTTTCTTT. It translates to CASSLRTGGADTEAFF.

This clone showed up many times. The identical CDR3 is also encoded by other nucleotide sequences in the sample. The chain recombines TRBV9 with TRBJ2-3, with D perhaps matching TRBD2 (7 bases). Trimming cost V 3 bases and J 2 bases, with 22 bases left between them. The germline CDR1 and CDR2 sequences are SGDLS and YYNGEE. The CDR3 runs 18 residues. For the CDR3, the DNA is TGTGCCAGCAGCGCGCCGGGGGGCGGTAAGACGTTCACAGATACGCAGTATTTT. This translates into CASSAPGGGKTFTDTQYF.

A word on this clone: Being one base from a much bigger clone, this may be a read error. The same CDR3 is also encoded by other DNA sequences in this sample. This chain connects TRBV20-1 to TRBJ2-5; 9 nucleotides align to TRBD2. Unmatched junction bases numbered 10, after V lost 0 bases and J lost 5 bases. This CDR3 contains 16 residues. Germline CDR1 reads DFQATT; CDR2 reads SNEGSKA (reference sequence). This CDR3 reads CSARDPQRGAGETQYF. DNA for the CDR3: TGCAGTGCTAGAGATCCCCAGCGGGGGGCTGGGGAGACCCAGTACTTC.

This clone was picked up many times. The J gene is TRBJ1-1, the V gene TRBV3-1; D is possibly TRBD1 (6 bases). The ends were cut back, 6 bases at V and 1 base at J, with 12 bases in the middle. The germline V gene has CDR1 LGHDT and CDR2 YNNKEL (reference sequence). CDR3 length equals 14 residues. The CDR3 protein is CASSTGQPNTEAFF. The CDR3 DNA reads TGTGCCAGCAGTACCGGACAGCCGAACACTGAAGCTTTCTTT.

This clone has at least ten counts. At the DNA level, this CDR3 is encoded by other sequences in the same sample as well. The rearrangement uses TRBV6-2 or TRBV6-3 and TRBJ2-1; D uncertain. V was trimmed by 2 bases and J by 0 bases, leaving 8 bases between them. Germline CDR1 reads MNHEY; CDR2 reads SVGEGT. The CDR3 totals 15 residues. The CDR3 loop reads CASSYRVGSYNEQFF. In DNA form, the CDR3 reads TGTGCCAGCAGTTACCGCGTGGGCTCCTACAATGAGCAGTTCTTC.

This clone has only a few counts. This chain uses TRBV19 with TRBJ2-2; a possible D gene is TRBD2 (5 bases). Looked up from germline, CDR1 is LNHDA and CDR2 is SQIVND (reference sequence). CDR3 length: 14 amino acids. V was shortened by 5 bases and J by 0 bases, with 7 bases between the two germline ends. In nucleotides, the CDR3 is TGTGCCAGTAGTCATAGCGCGAACACCGGGGAGCTGTTTTTT. It specifies CASSHSANTGELFF.

Comment on this clone: A much larger clonotype is one base distant, so this may be a read error. Other DNA sequences within the sample encode an identical CDR3. The chain links TRBV2 to TRBJ1-6, with no clear D. CDR3 length equals 12 residues. Trimming stripped 8 bases from V and 10 bases from J, with 12 bases between. Germline V CDR1 and CDR2: SNHLY, FYNNEI. The DNA of the CDR3 is TGTGCCAGCGGTACGGTTAAATCACCCCTCCACTTT. Its translation is CASGTVKSPLHF.

The sample holds a few counts of this clone. With a much larger clone just one base away, this may be a read error. The CDR3 protein is CASSPHRCGIFDSPLHF. The CDR3 coding sequence is TGCGCCAGCAGCCCCCACAGGTGCGGGATATTTGATTCACCCCTCCACTTT. This chain uses TRBV6-1 with TRBJ1-6; D is possibly TRBD1 (5 bases). This CDR3 spans 17 amino acids. Per germline, CDR1 MNHNS and CDR2 SASEGT.